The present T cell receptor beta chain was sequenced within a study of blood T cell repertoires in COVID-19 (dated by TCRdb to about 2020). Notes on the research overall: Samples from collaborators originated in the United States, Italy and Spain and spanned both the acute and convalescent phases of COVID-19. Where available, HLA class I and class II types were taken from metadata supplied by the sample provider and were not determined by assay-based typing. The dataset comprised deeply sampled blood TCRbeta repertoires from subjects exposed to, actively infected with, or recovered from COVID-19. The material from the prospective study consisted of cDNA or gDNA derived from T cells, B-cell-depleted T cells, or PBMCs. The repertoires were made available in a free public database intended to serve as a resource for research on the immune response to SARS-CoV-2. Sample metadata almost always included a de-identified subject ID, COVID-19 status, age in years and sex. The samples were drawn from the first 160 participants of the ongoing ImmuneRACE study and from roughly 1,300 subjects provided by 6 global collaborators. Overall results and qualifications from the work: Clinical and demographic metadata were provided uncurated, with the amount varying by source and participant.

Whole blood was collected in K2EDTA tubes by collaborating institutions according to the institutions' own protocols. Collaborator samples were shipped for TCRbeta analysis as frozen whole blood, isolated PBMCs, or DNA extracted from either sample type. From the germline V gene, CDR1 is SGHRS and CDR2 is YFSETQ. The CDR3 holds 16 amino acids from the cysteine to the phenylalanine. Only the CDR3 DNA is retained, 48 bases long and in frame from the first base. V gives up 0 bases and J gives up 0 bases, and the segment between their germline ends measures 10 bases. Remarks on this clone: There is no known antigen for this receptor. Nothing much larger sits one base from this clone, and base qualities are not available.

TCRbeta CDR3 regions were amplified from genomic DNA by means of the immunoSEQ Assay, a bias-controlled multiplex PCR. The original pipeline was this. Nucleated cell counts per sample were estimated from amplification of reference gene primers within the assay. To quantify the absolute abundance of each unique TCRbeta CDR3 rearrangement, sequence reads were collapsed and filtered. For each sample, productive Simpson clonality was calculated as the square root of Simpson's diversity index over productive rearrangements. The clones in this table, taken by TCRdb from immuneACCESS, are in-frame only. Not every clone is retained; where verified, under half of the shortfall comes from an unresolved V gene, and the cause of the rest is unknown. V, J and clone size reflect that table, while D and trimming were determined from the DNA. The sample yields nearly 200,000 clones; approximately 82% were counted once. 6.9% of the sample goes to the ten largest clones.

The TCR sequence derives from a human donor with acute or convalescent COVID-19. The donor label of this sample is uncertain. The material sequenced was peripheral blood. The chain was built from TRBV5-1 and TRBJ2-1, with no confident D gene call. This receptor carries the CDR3 CASSLGASSSYNEQFF. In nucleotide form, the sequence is TGCGCCAGCAGCTTGGGGGCGTCGAGCTCCTACAATGAGCAGTTCTTC.